This T cell receptor (beta chain) originates from a study of T cell responses to AZD1222 COVID-19 vaccine. Some clones are missing from TCRdb's copy, which holds only in-frame ones; the method was immunoSEQ multiplex PCR. The table lists around 200,000 clones, around 88% of them singletons. This clone was found once. Deletions cut 2 bases from V and 6 bases from J, with 8 bases between. The germline CDR1 and CDR2 sequences are GTSNPN and SVGIG (reference sequence). This CDR3 has 13 residues. The starting material was peripheral blood, obtained on day 0 of AZD1222 vaccination. The chain is built from TRBV30 and TRBJ1-6; D is unresolved. The receptor comes from an adult in good health. The CDR3 bases are TGTGCCTGGAGTCCGTGGACTAATTCACCCCTCCACTTT. It is translated as CAWSPWTNSPLHF.